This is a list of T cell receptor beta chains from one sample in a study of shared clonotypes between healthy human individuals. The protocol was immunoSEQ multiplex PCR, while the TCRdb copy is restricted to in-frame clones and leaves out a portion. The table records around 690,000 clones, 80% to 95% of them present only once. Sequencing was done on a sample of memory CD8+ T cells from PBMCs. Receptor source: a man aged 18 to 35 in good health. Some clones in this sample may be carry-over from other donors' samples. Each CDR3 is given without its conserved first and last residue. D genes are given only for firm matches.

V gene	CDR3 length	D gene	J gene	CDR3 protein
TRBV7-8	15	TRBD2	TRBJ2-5	ASSLALAGEVAETQY
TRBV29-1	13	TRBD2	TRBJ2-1	SVEPGLAGINEQF
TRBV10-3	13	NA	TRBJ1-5	AISESAPGHQPQH
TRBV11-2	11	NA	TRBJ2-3	ASSLDGGHTQY
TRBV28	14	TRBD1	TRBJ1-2	ASSPEDRWVWNGYT
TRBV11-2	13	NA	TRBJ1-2	ASSNWGDQSYGYT
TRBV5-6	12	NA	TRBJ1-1	ASTLGGTGREAF
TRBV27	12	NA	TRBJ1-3	ASSPLHSGNTIY
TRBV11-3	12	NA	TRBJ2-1	ASSLVHPSNEQF
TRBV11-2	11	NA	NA	ASSLAGYYEQY
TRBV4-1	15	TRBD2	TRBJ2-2	ASSQENRAGGPGELF
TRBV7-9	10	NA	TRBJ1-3	AGLTYRNTIY
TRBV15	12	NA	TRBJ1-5	ATSRDRDNQPQH
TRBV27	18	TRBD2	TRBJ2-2	ASSLREMGLAGENTGELF
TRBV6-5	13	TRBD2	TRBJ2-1	ASSYGGRALDEQF
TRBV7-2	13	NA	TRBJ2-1	ASTKGDSSGDEQF
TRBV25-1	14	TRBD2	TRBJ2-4	ASSVGIGRKENIQY
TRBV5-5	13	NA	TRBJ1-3	ASSLVGSSGNTIY
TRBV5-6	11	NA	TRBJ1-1	ASSPGGRTEAF
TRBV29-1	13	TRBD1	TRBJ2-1	SAGQGSSSYNEQF
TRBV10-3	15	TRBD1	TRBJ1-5	AISESPGQGAGQPQH
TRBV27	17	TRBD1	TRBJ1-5	ASSPLTGVVSEFNQPQH
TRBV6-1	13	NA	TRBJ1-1	ASSVLLVLNTEAF
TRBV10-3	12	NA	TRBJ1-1	AISESPLNTEAF
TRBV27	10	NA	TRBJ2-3	ASSSRTDTQY
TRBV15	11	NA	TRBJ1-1	ATSRDLVETAF
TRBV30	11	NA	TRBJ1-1	AWSVSRASEAF
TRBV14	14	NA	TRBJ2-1	ASSTTGFGSYNEQF